Sequencing of this T cell receptor (beta chain) was carried out in a study of OX40 agonist ivuxolimab in advanced cancers. In the study overall: Ivuxolimab, which targeted the costimulatory receptor OX40 (CD134), was an agonistic, fully human IgG2 monoclonal antibody. A male proportion of roughly 80% and a mean age of around 60 years, ranging from 23 to 79, were recorded for the dose-escalation cohort. Prior anti-PD-1, anti-PD-L1 or anti-CTLA-4 therapy was permitted, and checkpoint inhibitors had been received by 40% to 50% of dose-escalation patients. The monotherapy dose-escalation portion (N of about 49 patients) of the phase I ivuxolimab trial is reported in the paper. Among the roughly 52 dose-escalation patients, approximately 20 had hepatocellular carcinoma, some 15 melanoma, 9 renal cell carcinoma and 9 head and neck cancer. Three dose-escalation patients achieved partial responses, one with hepatocellular carcinoma and two with cutaneous melanoma. Intravenous ivuxolimab was administered to patients every 2 weeks at six dose levels: 0.01, 0.1, 0.3, 1.5, 3 and 10 mg/kg. Peripheral TCRbeta sequencing was intended to test whether TCR sequence diversity was altered and clonal T-cell expansion was caused by ivuxolimab.

Summary of the overall study and its limitations: At doses from 0.1 to 3.0 mg/kg, clonal expansion was seen in both CD4+ and CD8+ blood T cells between baseline and week 6. Partial responders in the 0.1-3.0 mg/kg groups had among the lowest normalized peripheral clonal expansion, especially among CD8+ T cells. After ivuxolimab, more expanded clones were found on average in CD8+ T cells than in CD4+ T cells. Low levels of normalized T-cell clonal expansion were also seen in some patients who did not respond. The antigen specificity of the clonally expanded peripheral T cells was not determined.

Regarding this clone: Its specific antigen is unknown. Per-base qualities were not stored, and no clone one base away is much larger.

For sequencing of the TCRbeta CDR3 region, genomic DNA was extracted from the sorted cells. TCRbeta CDR3 regions were sequenced using the immunoSEQ Assay. TCRdb's version of the immuneACCESS table is confined to in-frame rearrangements and falls short of the full clone set. An unresolved V gene accounts for under half of the shortfall where checked; the remainder is of unknown origin. This sample has 70,000 to 90,000 clones in its table, and about 88% of those were observed once. The leading ten clones occupy 0.3% to 0.4% of the sample. The CDR3 contains 17 residues, cysteine and phenylalanine counted. Here the CDR3 DNA is all that survives: 51 bases in frame from base 1. The trial excluded patients who had a history of autoimmune disease or who were on systemic immunosuppression. In every dose cohort, peripheral blood was drawn for TCR sequencing at baseline, cycle 4 day 1, and cycle 7 day 1. Samples were obtained from an open-label, multicenter, first-in-human phase I dose-escalation trial of ivuxolimab. Adults with locally advanced or metastatic melanoma, renal cell carcinoma, hepatocellular carcinoma or head and neck squamous cell carcinoma were enrolled in the trial. CD4+ and CD8+ T cells were sorted separately from peripheral blood before TCR sequencing.

Recombination linked TRBV12-1 to TRBJ1-5. TRBV12-1 is annotated as a pseudogene. The receptor was derived from an adult with an advanced solid tumor such as melanoma, head and neck, liver or kidney cancer. Sample: CD4+ or CD8+ T cells sorted from blood, taken in a trial of the OX40 agonist ivuxolimab. The DNA reads TGTGCCAGCAGCTTTCTTCCGGTTTGTAAAAGCAATCAGCCCCAGCATTTT. It translates as CASSFLPVCKSNQPQHF.